These 25 T cell receptor beta chains originate from one sample sequenced in a study of blood T cell repertoires in COVID-19. Sequenced by immunoSEQ multiplex PCR; TCRdb stores in-frame clones only, minus some. Seen here are around 160,000 clones, approximately 86% observed once, and the top ten hold about 3%. Specimen: peripheral blood. The receptors stem from a woman aged 40 to 50 with active or convalescent COVID-19.

The rearrangement links TRBV10-3 to TRBJ1-1; D unresolved. Germline V CDR1 and CDR2: ENHRY, SYGVKD. This CDR3 comprises 13 residues. Trimming removed 2 bases at V and 7 bases at J, with 11 bases between. DNA for the CDR3: TGTGCCATCAGTGAGGACACGATTGATGAAGCTTTCTTT. Protein product: CAISEDTIDEAFF.

This clone appeared a few times. The rearrangement links TRBV19 to TRBJ1-1; D not resolved. The ends were cut back, 5 bases at V and 8 bases at J, with 12 bases in the middle. The CDR3 runs 12 residues. Germline V gene data show CDR1 as LNHDA and CDR2 as SQIVND (reference sequence). CDR3: CASSGRGEEAFF. The CDR3 DNA sequence: TGTGCCAGTAGTGGGCGGGGAGAAGAAGCTTTCTTT.

This chain connects TRBV18 to TRBJ2-7; 7 bases map to TRBD2. The CDR3 runs to 14 residues. The V segment lost 2 bases and the J segment 3 bases; nucleotides outside the gene matches: 4. CDR1 and CDR2 (germline): KGHSH, LQKENI. The CDR3 reads CASSPSASGYEQYF. CDR3 nucleotides: TGTGCCAGCTCACCAAGCGCTAGCGGCTACGAGCAGTACTTC.

Turning to this clone: Other DNA sequences in this sample translate to the same CDR3. The chain carries TRBV7-9 and TRBJ1-5, with TRBD1 matching 9 bases. The V segment lost 1 base and the J segment 4 bases; nucleotides outside the gene matches: 2. CDR1 SEHNR and CDR2 FQNEAQ come from the germline V gene (reference sequence). This CDR3 comprises 15 residues. The CDR3 DNA is TGTGCCAGCAGCTTAGGGACAGGGGCGAATCAGCCCCAGCATTTT. It is translated as CASSLGTGANQPQHF.

The chain uses TRBV27 and TRBJ2-5; TRBD1 matches 10 bases. The CDR3 spans 17 residues. Per germline, CDR1 MNHEY and CDR2 SMNVEV (reference sequence). J lost 5 bases, V lost 5 bases, and 14 bases had no gene match. The CDR3 is CASSPRRLTGGGETQYF. The CDR3 DNA reads as TGTGCCAGCAGTCCAAGGCGGTTGACAGGGGGCGGGGAGACCCAGTACTTC.

The chain joins TRBV7-7 to TRBJ2-7, with 7 bases matching TRBD2. Germline V gene sequence: CDR1 SSHAT, CDR2 FNYEAQ (reference sequence). The CDR3 is 15 residues long. The ends lost 1 base at V and 0 bases at J; junction bases unmatched: 3. Here the CDR3 reads CASSLEGGGSYEQYF. The CDR3, as DNA: TGTGCCAGCAGCTTAGAAGGCGGGGGCTCCTACGAGCAGTACTTC.

The chain combines TRBV5-1 with TRBJ1-2, with a possible D match to TRBD1 (6 bases). CDR1 is SGHRS, CDR2 YFSETQ, per germline. The CDR3 totals 17 residues. V gave up 3 bases and J gave up 5 bases, with 23 bases separating them. CDR3 nucleotide sequence: TGCGCCAGCAGCTCGGGGGGGCCCGGGACATCGATTTATGGCTACACCTTC. Amino acid sequence: CASSSGGPGTSIYGYTF.

The genes are TRBV28 and TRBJ1-5; the match to TRBD1 covers 9 bases. V lost 4 bases and J lost 6; bases outside the gene matches: 4. From germline, CDR1 is MDHEN and CDR2 SYDVKM. The CDR3 runs to 14 residues. CDR3 protein: CASSSGTGIQPQHF. In DNA form, the CDR3 reads TGTGCCAGCAGTTCCGGGACAGGGATTCAGCCCCAGCATTTT. Using reference TRBV28 and TRBJ1-5 for the parts outside the CDR3, the full variable domain is DVKVTQSSRYLVKRTGEKVFLECVQDMDHENMFWYRQDPGLGLRLIYFSYDVKMKEKGDIPEGYSVSREKKERFSLILESASTNQTSMYLCASSSGTGIQPQHFGDGTRLSIL.

The chain has TRBV3-1 (or the pseudogene TRBV3-2) and TRBJ2-2; TRBD2 might be the D (6 bases). Trimming took off 4 bases at V and 6 bases at J, with 12 bases between the two ends. CDR3 length: 14 residues. The germline CDR1 and CDR2 sequences are LGHDT and YNNKEL (reference sequence). DNA of the CDR3: TGTGCCAGCAGCCGCCTGGGGGGTGCCGGGGAGCTGTTTTTT. Its protein product is CASSRLGGAGELFF.

This clone was picked up one time. The CDR3 here is CASSSEQGVFGYTF. The CDR3 DNA reads TGTGCCAGCAGCTCAGAACAGGGGGTATTCGGCTACACCTTC. The rearrangement uses TRBV11-2 and TRBJ1-2; TRBD1 aligns across 8 bases. With V trimmed by 4 bases and J by 8 bases, 9 bases remained unmatched. The germline CDR1 and CDR2 sequences are SGHAT and FQNNGV. The CDR3 loop spans 14 amino acids.

This chain connects TRBV3-1 (or the pseudogene TRBV3-2) to TRBJ2-1, with D perhaps TRBD2 (5 bases). Per germline, CDR1 LGHDT and CDR2 YNNKEL (reference sequence). There are 15 residues in the CDR3. V was shortened by 7 bases and J by 5 bases, with 18 bases between the two germline ends. In nucleotides, the CDR3 is TGTGCCAGCACCCCCGGAGGAATTGAAAACAATGAGCAGTTCTTC. This codes for CASTPGGIENNEQFF.

This rearrangement joins TRBV5-4 to TRBJ1-2; D possibly corresponds to TRBD1 (5 bases). Germline V CDR1 and CDR2: SGHNT, YYREEE (reference sequence). V was cut by 3 bases and J by 4 bases, with 13 bases left in between. This CDR3 region has 14 residues. CDR3 amino acids: CASSSSEGIYGYTF. CDR3 DNA sequence: TGTGCCAGCAGCTCCTCGGAGGGGATCTATGGCTACACCTTC.

The chain combines TRBV7-9 with TRBJ1-2; no definite D call. Germline loops: CDR1 SEHNR, CDR2 FQNEAQ (reference sequence). The CDR3 is 11 amino acids. Deletions cut 1 base from V and 8 bases from J, with 5 bases between. The CDR3 reads CASSLGGGYTF. CDR3 coding DNA: TGTGCCAGCAGCTTAGGAGGGGGCTACACCTTC.

This clone was detected only once. The rearrangement links TRBV3-1 (or the pseudogene TRBV3-2) to TRBJ1-2, with 10 bases identical to TRBD1. CDR3 length equals 15 residues. Germline CDR1 reads LGHDT; CDR2 reads YNNKEL (reference sequence). V lost 4 bases to trimming and J lost 4 bases; unmatched junction nucleotides: 6. CDR3 in amino acids: CASSPRQGAFYGYTF. The CDR3 bases are TGTGCCAGCAGCCCTAGACAGGGGGCCTTCTATGGCTACACCTTC.

The chain joins TRBV19 to TRBJ1-5; 7 bases are a match to TRBD1. Germline trimming cut 7 bases from V and 4 bases from J; bases unmatched to any gene: 10. The length of the CDR3 is 15 residues. The germline CDR1 and CDR2 sequences are LNHDA and SQIVND (reference sequence). This CDR3 is CASNPRQGWNQPQHF. The DNA of the CDR3 is TGTGCCAGTAACCCCCGACAGGGTTGGAATCAGCCCCAGCATTTT.

This clone was recorded only once. This rearrangement joins TRBV7-9 to TRBJ2-7, with a tentative D call TRBD1 (6 bases). CDR1 and CDR2 from the germline V gene are SEHNR and FQNEAQ (reference sequence). The germline V and J ends were trimmed by 5 bases and 2 bases, with 13 bases remaining between them. CDR3 length: 14 amino acids. The CDR3 is CASSHNRAPYEQYF. In DNA, the CDR3 is TGTGCCAGCAGCCATAACAGGGCCCCCTACGAGCAGTACTTC.

This chain links TRBV9 with TRBJ2-7, with 8 bases lining up with TRBD2. This CDR3 comprises 15 residues. CDR1 is SGDLS, CDR2 YYNGEE, per germline. Trimming at V came to 2 bases and at J to 5 bases, leaving 9 bases not matched to a gene. DNA of the CDR3: TGTGCCAGCAGCGTCAGCGGACTAGCCGCAAACGAGCAGTACTTC. Translated, it gives CASSVSGLAANEQYF.

The chain couples TRBV28 to TRBJ2-3, with D perhaps TRBD1 (8 bases). V was cut by 5 bases and J by 3 bases, with 15 bases left in between. Germline V gene sequence: CDR1 MDHEN, CDR2 SYDVKM. This CDR3 contains 15 residues. Here the CDR3 reads CASSTQGEGTDTQYF. CDR3 nucleotides: TGTGCCAGCAGTACACAGGGGGAGGGAACAGATACGCAGTATTTT.

J is TRBJ1-6 and V is TRBV30; weak D call: TRBD1 (5 bases). The CDR3 has 15 residues. Germline V gene lookup returns CDR1 GTSNPN and CDR2 SVGIG (reference sequence). The V end was cut by 3 bases, the J end by 5 bases, with 14 bases between. CDR3 nucleotides: TGTGCCTGGAGCACTCAGGGCGCCGATAATTCACCCCTCCACTTT. Residues: CAWSTQGADNSPLHF. The whole variable domain, filled in from reference TRBV30 and TRBJ1-6, reads SQTIHQWPATLVQPVGSPLSLECTVEGTSNPNLYWYRQAAGRGLQLLFYSVGIGQISSEVPQNLSASRPQDRQFILSSKKLLLSDSGFYLCAWSTQGADNSPLHFGNGTRLTVT.

V and J are TRBV30 and TRBJ1-6; 8 positions agree with TRBD1. The CDR3 is 15 residues long. Germline V lookup: CDR1 GTSNPN, CDR2 SVGIG (reference sequence). V lost 0 bases to trimming and J lost 7 bases; unmatched junction nucleotides: 5. The CDR3 is CAWSVQGADNSPLHF. The CDR3 DNA reads TGTGCCTGGAGTGTCCAGGGGGCGGACAATTCACCCCTCCACTTT. Combining the CDR3 with reference TRBV30 and TRBJ1-6 gives the whole variable domain SQTIHQWPATLVQPVGSPLSLECTVEGTSNPNLYWYRQAAGRGLQLLFYSVGIGQISSEVPQNLSASRPQDRQFILSSKKLLLSDSGFYLCAWSVQGADNSPLHFGNGTRLTVT.

This chain connects TRBV7-2 to TRBJ2-4; perhaps TRBD2 as D (5 bases). From germline, CDR1 is SGHTA and CDR2 FQGNSA. V lost 1 base to trimming and J lost 5 bases, with 12 bases between them. The CDR3 totals 15 residues. CDR3 sequence reads: CASSLVATPENIQYF. The CDR3 DNA is TGTGCCAGCAGCTTAGTAGCGACACCTGAAAACATTCAGTACTTC.

The chain employs TRBV3-1 (or the pseudogene TRBV3-2) and TRBJ2-4; the D is unclear. Germline V lookup: CDR1 LGHDT, CDR2 YNNKEL (reference sequence). There are 16 residues in the CDR3. The V and J ends lost 2 bases and 0 bases respectively, with 11 bases between them. The CDR3 loop reads CASSQPRSLAKNIQYF. The CDR3 DNA follows: TGTGCCAGCAGCCAACCCCGTTCTTTAGCCAAAAACATTCAGTACTTC.

The rearrangement uses TRBV19 and TRBJ1-5; D may be TRBD1 (6 bases). The V end lost 6 bases, the J end lost 0 bases, and 9 bases lay between the germline ends. Germline CDR1 is LNHDA and CDR2 is SQIVND (reference sequence). This CDR3 is built from 14 residues. The CDR3 reads CASRDRYSNQPQHF. The CDR3 region has the DNA TGTGCCAGTAGAGACAGGTATAGCAATCAGCCCCAGCATTTT.

V usage is TRBV9 and J usage is TRBJ2-1; 13 bases map to TRBD2. This CDR3 region has 18 residues. Germline CDR1 SGDLS, CDR2 YYNGEE. J was trimmed by 5 bases and V by 0 bases; bases with no gene match: 8. In DNA, the CDR3 is TGTGCCAGCAGCGTAGCACGCGGGACTAGCGGGACCCACAATGAGCAGTTCTTC. Amino acids: CASSVARGTSGTHNEQFF.

Note on this clone: The identical CDR3 is also encoded by other nucleotide sequences in the sample. The CDR3, as DNA: TGTGCCAGCAGCTTATTCGGGGGACAGGGGGCGGGTGGCTACACCTTC. As protein: CASSLFGGQGAGGYTF. This rearrangement joins TRBV7-2 to TRBJ1-2, with 12 bases aligning to TRBD1. The junction had 8 bases not matched to a gene; V was cut back by 2 bases and J by 7 bases. Germline V gene lookup returns CDR1 SGHTA and CDR2 FQGNSA. The CDR3 loop spans 16 amino acids.